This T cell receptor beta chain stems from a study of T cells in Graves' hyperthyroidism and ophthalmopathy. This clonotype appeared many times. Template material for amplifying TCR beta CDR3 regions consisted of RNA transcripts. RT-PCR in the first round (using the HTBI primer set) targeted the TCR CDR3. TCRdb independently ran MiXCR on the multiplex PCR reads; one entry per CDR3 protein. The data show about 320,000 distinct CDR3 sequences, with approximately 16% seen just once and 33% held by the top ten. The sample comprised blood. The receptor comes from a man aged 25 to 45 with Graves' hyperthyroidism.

CDR3 sequence (DNA): TGCGCCAGCAGCTTGATAGCAGGCACTGGAAACACCATATATTTT. Translating it yields CASSLIAGTGNTIYF. The V gene is TRBV5-1, the J gene TRBJ1-3, with D uncertain. The V gene lost 1 base and the J gene lost 2 bases, with 10 bases spanning the gap. This CDR3 region has 15 residues. From germline, CDR1 is SGHRS and CDR2 YFSETQ.